This TCR beta chain was obtained from a study of shared clonotypes between healthy human individuals. Overall study context: Researchers assigned three CD4 naive, three CD4 memory, two CD8 naive and one CD8 memory plate to each donor. The study's findings and limits: The low donor count limited represented genetic and exposure-history diversity.

Terminally differentiated effector memory CD45RA+ cells were excluded from the naive CD8 cells, which were CD45RO-negative and positively selected for CCR7. Concerning this clone itself: Its matching antigen is unknown.

CDR1 and CDR2 (germline): MDHEN, SYDVKM. The CDR3 has 11 amino acids. The ends were cut back, 2 bases at V and 5 bases at J, with 4 bases in the middle. Profiling relied on immunoSEQ multiplex PCR, and the TCRdb table lists in-frame clones only, not all of them. This table holds about 750,000 clones, 92% found once. The sequenced material came from naive CD8+ T cells sorted from blood. The receptor's source is a man aged 25 to 40 in good health. The chain combines TRBV28 with TRBJ2-7; D gene uncertain. The CDR3 DNA is TGTGCCAGCAGTTTAGGCAACGAGCAGTACTTC. It translates to CASSLGNEQYF.